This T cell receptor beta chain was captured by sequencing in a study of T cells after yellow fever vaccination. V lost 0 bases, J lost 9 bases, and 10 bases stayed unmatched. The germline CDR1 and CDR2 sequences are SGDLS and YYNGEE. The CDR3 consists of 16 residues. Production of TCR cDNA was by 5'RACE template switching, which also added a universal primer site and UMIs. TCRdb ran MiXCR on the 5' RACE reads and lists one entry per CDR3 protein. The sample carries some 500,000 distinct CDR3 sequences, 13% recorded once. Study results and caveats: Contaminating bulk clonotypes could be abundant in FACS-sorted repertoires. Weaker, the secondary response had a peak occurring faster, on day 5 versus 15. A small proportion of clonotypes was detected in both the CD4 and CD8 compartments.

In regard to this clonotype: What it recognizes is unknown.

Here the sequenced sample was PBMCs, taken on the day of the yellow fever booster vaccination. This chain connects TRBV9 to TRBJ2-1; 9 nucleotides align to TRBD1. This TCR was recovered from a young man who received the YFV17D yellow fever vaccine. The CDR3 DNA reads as TGTGCCAGCAGCGTAGTGATGGGACAGGGATTCTCTGAGCAGTTCTTC. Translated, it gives CASSVVMGQGFSEQFF.